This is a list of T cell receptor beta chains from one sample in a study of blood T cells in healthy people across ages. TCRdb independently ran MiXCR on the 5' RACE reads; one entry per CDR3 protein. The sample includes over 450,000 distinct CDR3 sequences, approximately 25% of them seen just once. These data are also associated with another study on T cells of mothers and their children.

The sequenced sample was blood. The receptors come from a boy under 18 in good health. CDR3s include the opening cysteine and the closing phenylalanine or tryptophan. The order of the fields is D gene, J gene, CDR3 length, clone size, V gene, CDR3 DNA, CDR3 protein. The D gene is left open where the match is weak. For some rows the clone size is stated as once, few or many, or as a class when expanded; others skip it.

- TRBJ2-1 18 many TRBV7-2 TGTGCCAGCAGCTCCAACCCCGTAATTACGGGAGCTTTGAATGAGCAGTTCTTC CASSSNPVITGALNEQFF
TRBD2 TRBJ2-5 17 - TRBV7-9 TGTGCCAGCAGCTCAGGGAGGGTGGACGGGAAGCAAGAGACCCAGTACTTC CASSSGRVDGKQETQYF
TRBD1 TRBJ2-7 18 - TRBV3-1 TGTGCCAGCAGCCAAGGCCAGGGCACAGGGGGCGCAGCCTACGAGCAGTACTTC CASSQGQGTGGAAYEQYF
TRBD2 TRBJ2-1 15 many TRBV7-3 TGTGCCAGCAGTCTCGGGACTAGCGGCTACAATGAGCAGTTCTTC CASSLGTSGYNEQFF
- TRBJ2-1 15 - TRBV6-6 TGTGCCAGCAGCTCGGACTGGAGCTCCTACAATGAGCAGTTCTTC CASSSDWSSYNEQFF
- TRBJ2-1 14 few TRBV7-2 TGTGCCAGCAGACGAAAGGTAGTTTACAATGAGCAGTTCTTC CASRRKVVYNEQFF
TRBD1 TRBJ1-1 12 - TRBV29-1 TGCAGCGTTGAAAACAGGGGATTTGAAGCTTTCTTT CSVENRGFEAFF
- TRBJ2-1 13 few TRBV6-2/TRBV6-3 TGTGCCAGCAGTTACTCCCCAAACAATGAGCAGTTCTTC CASSYSPNNEQFF
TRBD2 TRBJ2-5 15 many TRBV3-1 TGTGCCAGCAGCCCACTAGCGGGGATTATCGAGACCCAGTACTTC CASSPLAGIIETQYF
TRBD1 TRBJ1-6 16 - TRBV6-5 TGTGCCAGCAGTTACTTGGGACAGACCTATAATTCACCCCTCCACTTT CASSYLGQTYNSPLHF
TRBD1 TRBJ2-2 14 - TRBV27 TGTGCCAGCCGCGTACAGGGGGACACCGGGGAGCTGTTTTTT CASRVQGDTGELFF
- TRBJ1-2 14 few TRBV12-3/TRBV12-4 TGTGCCAGCAGCCTGGGGGCGCCTGACTATGGCTACACCTTC CASSLGAPDYGYTF
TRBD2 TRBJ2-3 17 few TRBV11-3 TGTGCCAGCAGCTTATTATCGGCGGGACTAGCGGCGGATACGCAGTATTTT CASSLLSAGLAADTQYF
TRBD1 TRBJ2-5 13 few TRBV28 TGTGCCAGCCACCCAGGGGGCTTCGAGACCCAGTACTTC CASHPGGFETQYF
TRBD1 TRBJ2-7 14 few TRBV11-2 TGTGCCAGCAGCTTTGGGACAGACTCCTACGAGCAGTACTTC CASSFGTDSYEQYF
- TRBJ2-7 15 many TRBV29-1 TGCAGCGTTGAAGATGGTGCCAGGCAAACCTACGAGCAGTACTTC CSVEDGARQTYEQYF
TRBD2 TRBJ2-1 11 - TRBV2 TGTGCCAGCAGTCGAGCGGGGGAGCAGTTCTTC CASSRAGEQFF
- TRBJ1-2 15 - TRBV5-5 TGTGCCAGCAGCTTGGCCCGGGGAATCGACTATGGCTACACCTTC CASSLARGIDYGYTF
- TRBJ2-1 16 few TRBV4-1 TGCGCCAGCAGCCCGAGGGGGGCCTCCCCCTGGAATGAGCAGTTCTTC CASSPRGASPWNEQFF
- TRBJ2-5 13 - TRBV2 TGTGCCAGCAGTGCCGAAGGAGGGGAGACCCAGTACTTC CASSAEGGETQYF
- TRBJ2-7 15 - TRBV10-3 TGTGCCATCAGTGAGGGGCTGGGCACATCCTACGAGCAGTACTTC CAISEGLGTSYEQYF
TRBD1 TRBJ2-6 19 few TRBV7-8 TGTGCCAGCAGCCAAGGACAGGCGCGCCATCAGTCTGGGGCCAACGTCCTGACTTTC CASSQGQARHQSGANVLTF
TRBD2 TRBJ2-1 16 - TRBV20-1 TGCAGTGCTAGTGATAGCGGGGAGATCTCCTACAATGAGCAGTTCTTC CSASDSGEISYNEQFF
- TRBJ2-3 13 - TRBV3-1 TGTGCCAGCAGCCCGAGGATGACAGATACGCAGTATTTT CASSPRMTDTQYF
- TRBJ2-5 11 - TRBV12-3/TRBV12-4 TGTGCCAGCAGTAAAAAAGAGACCCAGTACTTC CASSKKETQYF
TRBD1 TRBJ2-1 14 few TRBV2 TGTGCCAGCGGGAGACAGGGGGCGGGCAATGAGCAGTTCTTC CASGRQGAGNEQFF
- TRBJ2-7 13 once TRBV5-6 TGTGCCAGCAGCTTGATTTCCAGGGAAAGGCAGTACTTC CASSLISRERQYF
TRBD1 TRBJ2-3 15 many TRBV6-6 TGTGCCAGCACAGACCGGGACAGGGGAACAGATACGCAGTATTTT CASTDRDRGTDTQYF
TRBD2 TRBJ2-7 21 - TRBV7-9 TGTGCCAGCAGCTTAGCCGTAGGTTCTAGCGGGAGGGCCGGGAGGTCCTACGAGCAGTACTTC CASSLAVGSSGRAGRSYEQYF
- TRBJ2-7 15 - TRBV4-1 TGCGCCAGCAGCCAACTCTTGACAGTTACCTACGAGCAGTACTTC CASSQLLTVTYEQYF
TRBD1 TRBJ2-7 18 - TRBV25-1 TGTGCCAGCAGTGCAAACACAGGGGCGACGGCCTCGTCCTACGAGCAGTACTTC CASSANTGATASSYEQYF
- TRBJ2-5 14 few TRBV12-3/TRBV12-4 TGTGCCAGCAGTTTCCGCTCGAGGGGCGAGACCCTGTACTTC CASSFRSRGETLYF
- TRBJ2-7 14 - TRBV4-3 TGCGCCAGCAGCCAAAGTGACTGGGTTAACGAGCAGTACTTC CASSQSDWVNEQYF
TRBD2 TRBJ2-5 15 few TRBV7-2 TGTGCCAGCAGCTTAGTGGGACTAGCGGGGGAGACCCAGTACTTC CASSLVGLAGETQYF
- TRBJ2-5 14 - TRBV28 TGTGCCAGCAGTATAGGGAATACCCAAGAGACCCAGTACTTC CASSIGNTQETQYF
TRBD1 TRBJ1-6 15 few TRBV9 TGTGCCAGCAGCGTACAAAGGACAGGGCGTTCACCCCTCCACTTT CASSVQRTGRSPLHF
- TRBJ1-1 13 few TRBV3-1 TGTGCCAGCAGCCCCAGGGATCCCACTGAAGCTTTCTTT CASSPRDPTEAFF
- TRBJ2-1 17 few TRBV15 TGTGCCACCAGCAGAGTCACAGGACAGAGCTCCTACAATGAGCAGTTCTTC CATSRVTGQSSYNEQFF
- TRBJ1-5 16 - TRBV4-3 TGCGCCAGCAGCCAAGATTGGGGATATAGCAATCAGCCCCAGCATTTT CASSQDWGYSNQPQHF
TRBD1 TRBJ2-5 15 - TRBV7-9 TGTGCCAGCAGCCATTGGACAGGGGATGTGGAGACCCAGTACTTC CASSHWTGDVETQYF
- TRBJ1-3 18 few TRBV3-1 TGTGCCAGCAGCCAAGTGGGATTAAAGGCCCGCTCTGGAAACACCATATATTTT CASSQVGLKARSGNTIYF
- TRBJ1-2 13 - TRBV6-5 TGTGCCAGCAGACAGGGTATTTACCATGGCTACACCTTC CASRQGIYHGYTF
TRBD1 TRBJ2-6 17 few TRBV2 TGTGCCAGCAATTGGGCAGGGGGCCTCTCTGGGGCCAACGTCCTGACTTTC CASNWAGGLSGANVLTF
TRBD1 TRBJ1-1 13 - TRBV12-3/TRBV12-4 TGTGCCAGCTGCAAGGGGGCGAGCACTGAAGCTTTCTTT CASCKGASTEAFF
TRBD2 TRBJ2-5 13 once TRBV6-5 TGTGCCAGCAGTTATAGCGGGAGACAGACCCAGTACTTC CASSYSGRQTQYF
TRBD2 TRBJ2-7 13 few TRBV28 TGTGCCAGCAGACTAGCGGGTTCCTACGAGCAGTACTTC CASRLAGSYEQYF
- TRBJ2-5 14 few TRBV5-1 TGCGCCAGCAGCGCCCACAGGAGCCAAGAGACCCAGTACTTC CASSAHRSQETQYF
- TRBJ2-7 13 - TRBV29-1 TGCAGCGTCGAGGAACTTCTAACCTACGAGCAGTACTTC CSVEELLTYEQYF
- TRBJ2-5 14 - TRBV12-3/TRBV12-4 TGTGCCAGCAGTTTGAACGTAATCCAAGAGACCCAGTACTTC CASSLNVIQETQYF
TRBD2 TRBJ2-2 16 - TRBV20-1 TGCAGTGCCCGCCGTGCGGCTAGCGGGGACACCGGGGAGCTGTTTTTT CSARRAASGDTGELFF
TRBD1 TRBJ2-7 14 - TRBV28 TGTGCCAGCAACCTCAGACAGGGCGCCCACGAGCAGTACTTC CASNLRQGAHEQYF
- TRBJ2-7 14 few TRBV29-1 TGCAGCGCTAGAGACCCCGCGGCGGCCTACGAGCAGTACTTC CSARDPAAAYEQYF
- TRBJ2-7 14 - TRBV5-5 TGTGCCAGCAGCTTGTACAGGGAAAGTGGCGAGCAGTACTTC CASSLYRESGEQYF
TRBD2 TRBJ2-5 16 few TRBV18 TGTGCCAGCTCATCCGGACTAGCGGGAGTATTGGAGACCCAGTACTTC CASSSGLAGVLETQYF
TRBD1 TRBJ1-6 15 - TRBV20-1 TGCAGTGCTAGTTCCCGGACAGGGCCAAATTCACCCCTCCACTTT CSASSRTGPNSPLHF
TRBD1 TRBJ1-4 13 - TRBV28 TGTGCCACTACAGGGGGCGCGAATGAAAAACTGTTTTTT CATTGGANEKLFF
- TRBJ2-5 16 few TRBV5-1 TGCGCCAGCAGCTTGGTGGGACTTTCCCAACAAGAGACCCAGTACTTC CASSLVGLSQQETQYF